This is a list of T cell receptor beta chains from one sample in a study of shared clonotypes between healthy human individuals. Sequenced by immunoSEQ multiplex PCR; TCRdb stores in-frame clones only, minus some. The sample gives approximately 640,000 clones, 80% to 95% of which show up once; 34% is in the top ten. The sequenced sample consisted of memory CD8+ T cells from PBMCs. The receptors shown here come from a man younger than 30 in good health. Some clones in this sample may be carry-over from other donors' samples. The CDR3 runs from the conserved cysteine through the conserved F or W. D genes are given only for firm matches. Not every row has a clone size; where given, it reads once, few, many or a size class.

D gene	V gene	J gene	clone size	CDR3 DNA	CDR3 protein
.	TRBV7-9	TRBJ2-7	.	TGTGCCAGCAGCCACAGTGGCGAGCAGTACTTC	CASSHSGEQYF
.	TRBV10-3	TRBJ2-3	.	TGTGCCATCAGTGAGTCGACGTTCAGCGGCGCAGGTACGCAGTATTTT	CAISESTFSGAGTQYF
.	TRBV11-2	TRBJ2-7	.	TGTGCCAGCAGCTTAGGCAGAGGGTACGAGCAGTACTTC	CASSLGRGYEQYF
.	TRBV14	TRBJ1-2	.	TGTGCCAGCAGCCAAGGATCAGGGGATGGCTACACCTTC	CASSQGSGDGYTF
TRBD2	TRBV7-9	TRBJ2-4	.	TGTGCCAGCAGACCCCTTAGCGGGAGGCGGGCCAAAAACATTCAGTACTTC	CASRPLSGRRAKNIQYF
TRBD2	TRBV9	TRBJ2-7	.	TGTGCCAGCAGCGTAGGTGGTAGCGGGGCCTACGAGCAGTACTTC	CASSVGGSGAYEQYF
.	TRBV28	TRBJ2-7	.	TGTGCCAGCAGTTTTGTCCCAGGGGTGAACTCCTACGAGCAGTACTTC	CASSFVPGVNSYEQYF
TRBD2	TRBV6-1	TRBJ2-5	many	TGTGCCAGCAGTGAACTAGCGGGAGGGCCAGAGACCCAGTACTTC	CASSELAGGPETQYF
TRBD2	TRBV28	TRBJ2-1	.	TGTGCCAGCAGTTTATATGGACTAGCGGTCTACAATGAGCAGTTCTTC	CASSLYGLAVYNEQFF
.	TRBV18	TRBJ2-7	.	TGTGCCAGCTCACCACCAAACGAGTCCTCCTACGAGCAGTACTTC	CASSPPNESSYEQYF
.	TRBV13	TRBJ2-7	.	TGTGCCAGCAGCCCCACAGGCTCCTACGAGCAGTACTTC	CASSPTGSYEQYF
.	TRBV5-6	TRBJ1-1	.	TGTGCCAGCAGCTCTATGGTCAACACTGAAGCTTTCTTT	CASSSMVNTEAFF
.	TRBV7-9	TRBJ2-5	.	TGTGCCAGCAGCCCAGTTGGGGTCCTCACAGACCAAGAGACCCAGTACTTC	CASSPVGVLTDQETQYF
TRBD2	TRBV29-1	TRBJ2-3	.	TGCAGCGGACGAGGTTGGGCGGGAGCGGGAGATACGCAGTATTTT	CSGRGWAGAGDTQYF
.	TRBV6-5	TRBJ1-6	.	TGTGCCAGCAGTTACGAGGGGGGACCCCTCCACTTT	CASSYEGGPLHF
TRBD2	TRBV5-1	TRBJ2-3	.	TGCGCCAGCAGCTTGCAGATAGCGGGAGCAGATACGCAGTATTTT	CASSLQIAGADTQYF
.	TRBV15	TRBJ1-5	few	TGTGCCACCAGCAGAGGACAAGGCCGGAATCAGCCCCAGCATTTT	CATSRGQGRNQPQHF
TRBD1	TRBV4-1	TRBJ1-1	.	TGCGCCAGCAGCCAAGCCCGGGACAGGGGCACTGAAGCTTTCTTT	CASSQARDRGTEAFF
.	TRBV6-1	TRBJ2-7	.	TGTGCCAGCAGCCCCCTTGGGACACCGGGCTACGAGCAGTACTTC	CASSPLGTPGYEQYF
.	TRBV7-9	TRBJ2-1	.	TGTGCCAGCAGCGGACCCGGGACTCCAACCGAGGGTGAGCAGTTCTTC	CASSGPGTPTEGEQFF
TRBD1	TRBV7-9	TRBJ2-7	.	TGTGCCAGCAGCTTAGGACAGGGGGAGATGTACGAGCAGTACTTC	CASSLGQGEMYEQYF
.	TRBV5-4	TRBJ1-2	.	TGTGCCAGCAGCTTGCTTGACAGCCCCTATGGCTACACCTTC	CASSLLDSPYGYTF
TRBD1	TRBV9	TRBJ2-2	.	TGTGCCAGCAGTGACAGGGCCGGGGAGCTGTTTTTT	CASSDRAGELFF
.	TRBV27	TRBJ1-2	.	TGTGCCAGCAGTTCGGTGACCAAGGCTGATTACTATGGCTACACCTTC	CASSSVTKADYYGYTF
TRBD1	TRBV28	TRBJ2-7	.	TGTGCCAGCAGTTTAGGACAGGGGCGAACCTACGAGCAGTACTTC	CASSLGQGRTYEQYF
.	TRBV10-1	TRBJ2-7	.	TGCGCCAGCAGTGAAAAGGCAGACACTCGGGACGAGCAGTACTTC	CASSEKADTRDEQYF
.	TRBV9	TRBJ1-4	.	TGTGCCAGCAGCGCCGGGGGGGCTACTAATGAAAAACTGTTTTTT	CASSAGGATNEKLFF
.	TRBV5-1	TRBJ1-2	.	TGCGCCAGCAGTGGCTCGGTCGAGACGGCCAACTATGGCTACACCTTC	CASSGSVETANYGYTF
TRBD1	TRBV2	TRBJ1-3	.	TGTGCCAGCAACCAGGGGGTTACTGGAAACACCATATATTTT	CASNQGVTGNTIYF
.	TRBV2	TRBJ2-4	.	TGTGCCAGCAGTGAAGTGGTATTAGCCAAAAACATTCAGTACTTC	CASSEVVLAKNIQYF
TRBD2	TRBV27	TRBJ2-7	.	TGTGCCAGCAGAGTTAGCGGGAGTGAGAAGTACGAGCAGTACTTC	CASRVSGSEKYEQYF
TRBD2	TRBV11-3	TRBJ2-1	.	TGTGCCAGCAGCCCGGGGACTAGCGGGAGGGTGAATGAGCAGTTCTTC	CASSPGTSGRVNEQFF
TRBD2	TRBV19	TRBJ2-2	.	TGTGCCAGTAGGGTAGCGGGAGGAAGGAACACCGGGGAGCTGTTTTTT	CASRVAGGRNTGELFF